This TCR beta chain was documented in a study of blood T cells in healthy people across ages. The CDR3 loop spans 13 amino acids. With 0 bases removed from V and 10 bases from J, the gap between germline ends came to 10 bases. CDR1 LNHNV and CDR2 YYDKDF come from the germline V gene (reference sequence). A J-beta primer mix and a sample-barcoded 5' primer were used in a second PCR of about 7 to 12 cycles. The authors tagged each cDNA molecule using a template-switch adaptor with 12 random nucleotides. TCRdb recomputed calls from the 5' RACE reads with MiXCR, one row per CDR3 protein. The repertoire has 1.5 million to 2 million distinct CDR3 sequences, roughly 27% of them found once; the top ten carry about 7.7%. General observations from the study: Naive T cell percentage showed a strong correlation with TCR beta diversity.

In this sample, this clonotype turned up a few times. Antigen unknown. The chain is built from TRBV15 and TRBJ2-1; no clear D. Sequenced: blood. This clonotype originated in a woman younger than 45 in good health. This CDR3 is CATSRDVAEEQFF. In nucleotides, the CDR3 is TGTGCCACCAGCAGAGATGTTGCGGAGGAGCAGTTCTTC.